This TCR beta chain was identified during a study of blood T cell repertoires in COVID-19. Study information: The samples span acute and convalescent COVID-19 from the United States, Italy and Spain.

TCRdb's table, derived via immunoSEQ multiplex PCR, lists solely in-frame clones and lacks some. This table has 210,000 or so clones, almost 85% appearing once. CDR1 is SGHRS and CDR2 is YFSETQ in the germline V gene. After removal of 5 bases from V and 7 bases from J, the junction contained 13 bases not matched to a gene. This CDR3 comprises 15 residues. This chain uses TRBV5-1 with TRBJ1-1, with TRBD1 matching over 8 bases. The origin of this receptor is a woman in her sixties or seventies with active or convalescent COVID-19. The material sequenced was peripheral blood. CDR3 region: CASSFNPGQAHEAFF. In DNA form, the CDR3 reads TGCGCCAGCAGTTTCAATCCGGGACAGGCGCATGAAGCTTTCTTT.